This TCR beta chain was captured in a study of blood T cell repertoires in COVID-19. Study background: Specimens from acute and convalescent COVID-19 originated in the United States, Italy and Spain. From T cells, B-cell-depleted T cells, or PBMCs came the material, which was cDNA or gDNA.

In the original workflow: Reference gene primers were amplified, and this amplification served to estimate nucleated cell counts. Clones were read by immunoSEQ multiplex PCR, and TCRdb kept only the in-frame ones, dropping some. The V and J calls and clone size are taken from that table; D and trimming were inferred from the DNA. Of roughly 94,000 clones in the sample, around 84% were seen once. Between the trimmed V and J ends, which lost 7 bases and 2 bases, there was a span of 14 bases. The germline CDR1 and CDR2 sequences are SNHLY and FYNNEI. The CDR3 loop spans 14 amino acids. What was sequenced was peripheral blood. This receptor was obtained from a man in his sixties with acute or convalescent COVID-19. This sequence joins TRBV2 and TRBJ1-1; D is perhaps TRBD1 (6 bases). For the CDR3, the DNA is TGTGCCAGCACCCGGACAGTATACAACACTGAAGCTTTCTTT. Protein: CASTRTVYNTEAFF.